The rows below give T cell receptor beta chains drawn from one sample of a study of blood T cell repertoires in COVID-19. Only in-frame clones appear in the TCRdb table, and some are missing; sequencing was by immunoSEQ multiplex PCR. Of 100,000 to 150,000 clones listed, about 88% are singletons. Sample: peripheral blood. The receptors come from a woman over 75 with acute or convalescent COVID-19. CDR3s include the opening cysteine and the closing phenylalanine or tryptophan. The order of the fields is D gene, J gene, V gene, CDR3 DNA, CDR3 protein. The D gene is left open where the match is weak.

>-|TRBJ2-2|TRBV6-5
TGTGCCAGCAATCTCCGGGGACATGTCCCGGAGCTGTTTTTT
CASNLRGHVPELFF
>TRBD1|TRBJ2-7|TRBV28
TGTGCCAGCAGTCGGGGGACAGGGGATACCTACGAGCAGTACTTC
CASSRGTGDTYEQYF
>-|TRBJ2-1|TRBV10-3
TGTGCCATCGGTTGGGGGGATGAGCAGTTCTTC
CAIGWGDEQFF
>-|TRBJ2-3|TRBV5-1
TGCGCCAGCAGCTTGAGTTCAGGGCCCACAGATACGCAGTATTTT
CASSLSSGPTDTQYF
>TRBD1|TRBJ2-5|TRBV4-1
TGCGCCAGCAGTCAGACAGGGTCGCAAGAGACCCAGTACTTC
CASSQTGSQETQYF
>TRBD1|TRBJ1-4|TRBV2
TGTGCCAGCAGCGTCAGGGGGGTCGCAACTAATGAAAAACTGTTTTTT
CASSVRGVATNEKLFF
>TRBD2|TRBJ2-7|TRBV28
TGTGCCAGCAGTTCGTTCCGGGAGGCACGGCAGTACTTC
CASSSFREARQYF
>-|TRBJ1-5|TRBV12-3/TRBV12-4
TGTGCCAGCAGTTCCGACGGGTATCAGCCCCAGCATTTT
CASSSDGYQPQHF
>-|TRBJ1-2|TRBV27
TGTGCCAGCAGTTTATACAGGGAGATGGGTGGCTACACCTTC
CASSLYREMGGYTF
>-|TRBJ2-7|TRBV6-5
TGTGCCAGCGGGGTACGGGGGAAGGGTTACGAGCAGTACTTC
CASGVRGKGYEQYF